Listed here are 7 T cell receptor beta chains from one sample, sequenced in a study of T cells after yellow fever vaccination. TCRdb recomputed calls from the 5' RACE reads with MiXCR, one row per CDR3 protein. Of 250,000 or so distinct CDR3 sequences listed, less than 9% are singletons. Sample: CD4+ T cells sorted from PBMCs, taken 15 days after the yellow fever booster vaccination. Receptor source: a man under 40 who received the YFV17D yellow fever vaccine.

This clonotype was recorded a few times. The gene calls are TRBV6-1 and TRBJ1-2; D unresolved. V lost 6 bases and J 8 bases, leaving 16 bases between the germline ends. In germline, CDR1 is MNHNS, CDR2 SASEGT. The CDR3 is made up of 13 amino acids. The CDR3, as DNA: TGTGCCAGCAGCCCATCGAGGTGGCAAGGCTACACCTTC. Encoded protein: CASSPSRWQGYTF.

Only a few counts were recorded for this clonotype. J is TRBJ2-7 and V is TRBV6-5; TRBD2 matches 8 bases. This CDR3 is built from 16 residues. The J segment lost 1 base and the V segment lost 0 bases, leaving 5 bases of the junction unmatched. In germline, CDR1 is MNHEY, CDR2 SVGAGI. The CDR3 region is CASSYSYRLASYEQYF. As DNA, the CDR3 is TGTGCCAGCAGTTACTCGTACCGACTAGCGTCCTACGAGCAGTACTTC.

This clonotype has more than one count but fewer than ten. This chain joins TRBV30 and TRBJ1-4; no firm D call. The germline V gene has CDR1 GTSNPN and CDR2 SVGIG (reference sequence). Deletions cut 2 bases from V and 7 bases from J, with 11 bases between. The CDR3 is made up of 13 amino acids. The CDR3 here is CAWSLPGGEKLFF. CDR3 nucleotides: TGTGCCTGGAGTTTACCAGGTGGTGAAAAACTGTTTTTT.

This chain links TRBV12-5 with TRBJ2-5, with D perhaps matching TRBD1 or TRBD2 (5 bases each). Germline-derived CDR1 and CDR2 are LGHNT and FRNRAP. Trimming left V 6 bases short and J 5 bases short, with 16 bases between. This CDR3 has 14 amino acids. The CDR3 loop is CASGARDGPETQYF. For the CDR3, the DNA is TGTGCTAGTGGGGCCCGGGACGGCCCGGAGACCCAGTACTTC. The variable domain in full, completed from reference TRBV12-5 and TRBJ2-5, reads DARVTQTPRHKVTEMGQEVTMRCQPILGHNTVFWYRQTMMQGLELLAYFRNRAPLDDSGMPKDRFSAEMPDATLATLKIQPSEPRDSAVYFCASGARDGPETQYFGPGTRLLVL.

At least ten counts were recorded for this clonotype. The gene calls are TRBV5-1 and TRBJ2-7; D possibly corresponds to TRBD2 (5 bases). Germline CDR1 is SGHRS and CDR2 is YFSETQ. The ends were cut back, 5 bases at V and 6 bases at J, with 15 bases in the middle. This CDR3 region has 13 residues. The CDR3 is CASRGTGKGEQYF. The CDR3 DNA follows: TGCGCCAGCAGGGGAACGGGAAAAGGCGAGCAGTACTTC.

This clonotype showed up many times. The chain employs TRBV5-1 and TRBJ2-1, with TRBD2 matching over 9 bases. The CDR3 runs to 14 residues. V gave up 4 bases and J gave up 6 bases; unmatched junction bases: 5. Looked up from germline, CDR1 is SGHRS and CDR2 is YFSETQ. The CDR3 protein is CASSPAGGPNEQFF. CDR3 coding DNA: TGCGCCAGCAGCCCAGCGGGGGGACCCAATGAGCAGTTCTTC.

This clonotype was observed many times. The CDR3 protein is CSVPGLAGNEQFF. DNA for the CDR3: TGCAGTGTACCGGGACTAGCCGGCAATGAGCAGTTCTTC. V gene TRBV20-1 combines with J gene TRBJ2-1; 9 positions match TRBD2. The length of the CDR3 is 13 residues. The germline V gene has CDR1 DFQATT and CDR2 SNEGSKA (reference sequence). J gave up 6 bases and V 7 bases, and 7 bases lay outside the gene matches.